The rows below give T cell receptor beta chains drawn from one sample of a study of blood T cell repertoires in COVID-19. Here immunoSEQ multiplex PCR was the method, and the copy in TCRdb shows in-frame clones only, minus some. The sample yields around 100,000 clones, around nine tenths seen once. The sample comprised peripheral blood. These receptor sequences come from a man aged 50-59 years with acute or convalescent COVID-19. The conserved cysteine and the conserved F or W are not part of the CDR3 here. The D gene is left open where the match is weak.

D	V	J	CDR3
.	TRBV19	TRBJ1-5	ASTRDNSNQPQH
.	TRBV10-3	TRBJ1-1	AIRQNTEAF
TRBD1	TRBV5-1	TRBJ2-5	ASSQPTGGRETQY
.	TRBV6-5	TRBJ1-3	ASSYSGGPSGNTIY
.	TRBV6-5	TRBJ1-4	ASRVGATEKLF
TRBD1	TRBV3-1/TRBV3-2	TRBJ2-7	ASSQGQEAIKY
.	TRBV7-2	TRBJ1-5	ASSWEGPSNNQPQH
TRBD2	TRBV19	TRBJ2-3	ASSMGERGPTPDTQY
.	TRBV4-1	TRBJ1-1	ASSQDSGRYSPMNTEAF
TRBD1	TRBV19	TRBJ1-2	ATQGVRGYT
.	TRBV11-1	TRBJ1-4	ASTAGSKEKLF
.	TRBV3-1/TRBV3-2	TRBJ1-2	ASSQGGTAASGYT